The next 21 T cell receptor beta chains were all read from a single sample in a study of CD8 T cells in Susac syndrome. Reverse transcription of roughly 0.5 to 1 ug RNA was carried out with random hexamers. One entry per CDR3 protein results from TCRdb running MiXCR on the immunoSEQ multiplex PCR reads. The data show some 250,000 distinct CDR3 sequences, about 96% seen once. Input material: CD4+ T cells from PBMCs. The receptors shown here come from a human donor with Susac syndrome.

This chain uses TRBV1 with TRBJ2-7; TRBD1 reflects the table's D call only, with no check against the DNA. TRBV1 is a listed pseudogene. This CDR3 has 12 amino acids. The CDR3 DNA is TGCACCAGCAGCCATCCCGATTACGAGCAGTACTTC. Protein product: CTSSHPDYEQYF.

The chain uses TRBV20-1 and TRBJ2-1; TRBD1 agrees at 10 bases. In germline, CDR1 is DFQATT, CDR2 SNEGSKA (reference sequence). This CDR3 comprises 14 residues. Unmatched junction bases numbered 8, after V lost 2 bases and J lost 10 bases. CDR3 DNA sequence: TGCAGTGCTAGAAGGGACAGGGGCTTTAAAGAGCAGTTCTTC. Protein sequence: CSARRDRGFKEQFF.

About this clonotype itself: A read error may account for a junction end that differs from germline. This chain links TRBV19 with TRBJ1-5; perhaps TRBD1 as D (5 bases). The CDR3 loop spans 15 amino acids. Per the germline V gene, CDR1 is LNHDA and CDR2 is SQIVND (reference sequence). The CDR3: CASSTRDGLNQLQHF. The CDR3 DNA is TGTGCCAGTAGTACCCGGGACGGCCTCAATCAGCTCCAGCATTTT. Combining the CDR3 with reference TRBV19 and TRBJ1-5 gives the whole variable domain DGGITQSPKYLFRKEGQNVTLSCEQNLNHDAMYWYRQDPGQGLRLIYYSQIVNDFQKGDIAEGYSVSREKKESFPLTVTSAQKNPTAFYLCASSTRDGLNQLQHFGDGTRLSIL.

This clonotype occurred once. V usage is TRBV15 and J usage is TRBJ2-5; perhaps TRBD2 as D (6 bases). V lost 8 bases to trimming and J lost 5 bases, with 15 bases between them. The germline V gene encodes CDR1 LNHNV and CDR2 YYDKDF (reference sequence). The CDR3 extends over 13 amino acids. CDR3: CATGAGRFETQYF. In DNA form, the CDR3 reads TGTGCCACCGGGGCAGGGAGGTTTGAGACCCAGTACTTC.

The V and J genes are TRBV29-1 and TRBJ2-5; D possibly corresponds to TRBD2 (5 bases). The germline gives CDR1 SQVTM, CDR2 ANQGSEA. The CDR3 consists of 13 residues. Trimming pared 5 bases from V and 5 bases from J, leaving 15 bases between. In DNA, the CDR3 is TGCAGCGTTTATTTCCCAAGAGGGGAGACCCAGTACTTC. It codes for CSVYFPRGETQYF.

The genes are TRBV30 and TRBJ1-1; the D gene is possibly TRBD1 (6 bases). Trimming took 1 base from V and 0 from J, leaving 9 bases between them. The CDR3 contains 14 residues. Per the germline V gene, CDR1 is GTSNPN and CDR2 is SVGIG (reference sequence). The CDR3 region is CAWSEDRLNTEAFF. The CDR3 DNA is TGTGCCTGGAGTGAGGACAGACTGAACACTGAAGCTTTCTTT.

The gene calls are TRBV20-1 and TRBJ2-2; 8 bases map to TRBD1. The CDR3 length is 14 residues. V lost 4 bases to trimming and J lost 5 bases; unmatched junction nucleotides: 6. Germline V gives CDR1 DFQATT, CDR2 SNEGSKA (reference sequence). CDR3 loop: CSATGQEVTGELFF. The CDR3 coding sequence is TGCAGTGCTACGGGACAGGAGGTTACCGGGGAGCTGTTTTTT.

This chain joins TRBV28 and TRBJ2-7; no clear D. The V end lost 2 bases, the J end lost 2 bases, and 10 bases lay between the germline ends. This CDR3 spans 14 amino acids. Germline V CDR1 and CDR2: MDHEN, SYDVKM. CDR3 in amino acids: CASSLAGNAYEQYF. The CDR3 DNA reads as TGTGCCAGCAGTTTAGCAGGTAACGCCTACGAGCAGTACTTC.

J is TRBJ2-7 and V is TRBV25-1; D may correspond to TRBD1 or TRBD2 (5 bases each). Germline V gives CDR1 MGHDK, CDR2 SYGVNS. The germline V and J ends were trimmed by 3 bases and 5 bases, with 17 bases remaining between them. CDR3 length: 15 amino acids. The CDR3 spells CASSDPGTKPHEQYF. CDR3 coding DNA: TGTGCCAGCAGTGATCCCGGGACCAAGCCCCACGAGCAGTACTTC.

The CDR3 sequence is CAWTSGTGDGLAGGSYNEQFF. CDR3 coding DNA: TGTGCCTGGACCTCCGGGACAGGGGATGGACTAGCGGGAGGGTCCTACAATGAGCAGTTCTTC. The rearrangement links TRBV30 to TRBJ2-1; 15 nucleotides align to TRBD2. Germline loops: CDR1 GTSNPN, CDR2 SVGIG (reference sequence). V was clipped by 4 bases and J by 1 base; unmatched bases: 17. CDR3 size: 21 residues.

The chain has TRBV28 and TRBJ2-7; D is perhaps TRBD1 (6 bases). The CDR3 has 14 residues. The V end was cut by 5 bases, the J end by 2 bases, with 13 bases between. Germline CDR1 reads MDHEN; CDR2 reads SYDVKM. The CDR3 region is CASSEVRGPYEQYF. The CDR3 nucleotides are TGTGCCAGCAGTGAAGTCAGGGGACCCTACGAGCAGTACTTC.

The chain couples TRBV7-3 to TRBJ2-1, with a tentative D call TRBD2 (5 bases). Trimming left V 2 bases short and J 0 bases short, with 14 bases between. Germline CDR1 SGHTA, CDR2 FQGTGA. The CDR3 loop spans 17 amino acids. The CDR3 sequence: CASSLEGLLSSYNEQFF. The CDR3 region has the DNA TGTGCCAGCAGCTTAGAGGGCCTTTTAAGCTCCTACAATGAGCAGTTCTTC.

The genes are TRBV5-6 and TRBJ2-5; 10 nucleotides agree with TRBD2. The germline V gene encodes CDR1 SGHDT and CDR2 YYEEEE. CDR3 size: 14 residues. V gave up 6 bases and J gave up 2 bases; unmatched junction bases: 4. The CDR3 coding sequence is TGTGCCAGCATCAGGACTAGCGGACAAGAGACCCAGTACTTC. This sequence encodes CASIRTSGQETQYF.

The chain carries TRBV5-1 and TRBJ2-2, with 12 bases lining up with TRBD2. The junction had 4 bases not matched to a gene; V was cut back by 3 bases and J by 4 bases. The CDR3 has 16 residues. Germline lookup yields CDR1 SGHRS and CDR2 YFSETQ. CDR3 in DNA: TGCGCCAGCAGCTCATGGACTAGCGGGACCACCGGGGAGCTGTTTTTT. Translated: CASSSWTSGTTGELFF.

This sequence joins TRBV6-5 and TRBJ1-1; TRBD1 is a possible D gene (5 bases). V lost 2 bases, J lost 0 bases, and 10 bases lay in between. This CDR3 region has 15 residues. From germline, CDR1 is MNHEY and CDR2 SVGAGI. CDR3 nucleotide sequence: TGTGCCAGCAGTTACGTTTCAGGGATGAACACTGAAGCTTTCTTT. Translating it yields CASSYVSGMNTEAFF.

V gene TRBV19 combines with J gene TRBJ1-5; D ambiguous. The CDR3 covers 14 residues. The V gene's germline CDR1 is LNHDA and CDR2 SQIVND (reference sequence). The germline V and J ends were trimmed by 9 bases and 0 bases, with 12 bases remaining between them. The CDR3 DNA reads TGTGCCAGCAGCTACACGGGTAGCAATCAGCCCCAGCATTTT. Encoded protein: CASSYTGSNQPQHF. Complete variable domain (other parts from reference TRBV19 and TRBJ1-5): DGGITQSPKYLFRKEGQNVTLSCEQNLNHDAMYWYRQDPGQGLRLIYYSQIVNDFQKGDIAEGYSVSREKKESFPLTVTSAQKNPTAFYLCASSYTGSNQPQHFGDGTRLSIL.

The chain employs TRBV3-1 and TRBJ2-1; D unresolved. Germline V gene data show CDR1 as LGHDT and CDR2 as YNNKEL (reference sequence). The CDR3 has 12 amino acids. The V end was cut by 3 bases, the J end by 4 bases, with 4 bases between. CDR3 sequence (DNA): TGTGCCAGCAGCCAGGGGTACAATGAGCAGTTCTTC. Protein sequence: CASSQGYNEQFF.

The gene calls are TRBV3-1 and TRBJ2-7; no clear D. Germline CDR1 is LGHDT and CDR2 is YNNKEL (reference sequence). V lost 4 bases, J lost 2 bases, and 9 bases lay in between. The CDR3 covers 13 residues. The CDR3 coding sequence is TGTGCCAGCAGCCCCTCCCCCCCCTACGAGCAGTACTTC. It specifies CASSPSPPYEQYF.

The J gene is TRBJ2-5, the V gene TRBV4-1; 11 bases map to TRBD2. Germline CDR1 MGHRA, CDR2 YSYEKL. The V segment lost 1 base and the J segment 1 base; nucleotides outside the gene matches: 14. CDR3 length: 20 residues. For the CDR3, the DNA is TGCGCCAGCAGCCAAGGGGGGACTAGCGGCTCCTGGGGCACCCAAGAGACCCAGTACTTC. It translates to CASSQGGTSGSWGTQETQYF.

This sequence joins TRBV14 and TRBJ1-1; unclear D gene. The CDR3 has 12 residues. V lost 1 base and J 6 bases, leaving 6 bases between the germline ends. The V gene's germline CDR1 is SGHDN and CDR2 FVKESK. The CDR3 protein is CASSQGWAEAFF. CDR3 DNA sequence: TGTGCCAGCAGCCAAGGCTGGGCTGAAGCTTTCTTT.

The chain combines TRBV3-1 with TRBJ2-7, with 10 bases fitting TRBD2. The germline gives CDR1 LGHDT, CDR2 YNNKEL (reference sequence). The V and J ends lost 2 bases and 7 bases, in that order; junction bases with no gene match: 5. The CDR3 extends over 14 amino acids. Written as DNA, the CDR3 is TGTGCCAGCAGCCAAATGCTAGCGGGAGTTGAGCAGTACTTC. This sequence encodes CASSQMLAGVEQYF.